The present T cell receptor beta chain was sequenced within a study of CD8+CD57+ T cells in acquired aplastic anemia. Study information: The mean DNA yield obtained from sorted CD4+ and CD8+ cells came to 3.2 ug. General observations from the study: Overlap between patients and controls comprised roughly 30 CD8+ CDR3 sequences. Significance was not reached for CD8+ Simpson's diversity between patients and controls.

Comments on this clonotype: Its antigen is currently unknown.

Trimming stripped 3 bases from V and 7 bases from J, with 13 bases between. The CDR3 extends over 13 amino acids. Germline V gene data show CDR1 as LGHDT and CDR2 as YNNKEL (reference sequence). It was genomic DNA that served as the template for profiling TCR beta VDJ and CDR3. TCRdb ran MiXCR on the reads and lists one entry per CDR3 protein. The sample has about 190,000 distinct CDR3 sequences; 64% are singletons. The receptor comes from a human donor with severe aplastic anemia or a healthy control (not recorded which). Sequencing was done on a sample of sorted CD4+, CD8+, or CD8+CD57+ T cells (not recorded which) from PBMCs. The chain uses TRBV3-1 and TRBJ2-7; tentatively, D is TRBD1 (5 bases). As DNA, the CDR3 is TGTGCCAGCAGCCAGGGTGGGCAGGGAGAGCAGTACTTC. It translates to CASSQGGQGEQYF.